This paragraph reports one T cell receptor beta chain. What it binds is not known. The V end lost 3 bases, the J end lost 5 bases, and 14 bases lay between the germline ends. Germline V gives CDR1 SGHRS, CDR2 YFSETQ. This CDR3 comprises 14 residues. The sample comes from a study of radiotherapy plus CTLA-4 blockade in lung cancer. Across the whole study: Objective responses were recorded in less than 20% of patients, with disease control recorded in 25% to 40%. Whole-study findings and limits: Radiotherapy was combined with ipilimumab, and tumor-derived TCR clones then expanded in blood.

Profiling relied on immunoSEQ multiplex PCR, and the TCRdb table lists in-frame clones only, not all of them. The data contain tens of thousands of clones, approximately 86% of them singletons. This sample comprised peripheral blood, obtained from a patient treated with radiotherapy plus ipilimumab. The origin of this receptor is a human donor with non-small cell lung cancer that progressed on radiotherapy plus ipilimumab. The chain couples TRBV5-1 to TRBJ2-5; tentatively, D is TRBD2 (5 bases). The CDR3 nucleotides read TGCGCCAGCAGCTCGGTGGCGGGTAGGGAGACCCAGTACTTC. Translated: CASSSVAGRETQYF.